Listed here are 4 T cell receptor beta chains from one sample, sequenced in a study of response to subunit inactivated influenza vaccine. MiXCR, applied by TCRdb to the RT-PCR reads, yields one record per CDR3 protein. The sample contains hundreds of thousands of distinct CDR3 sequences, roughly 9.7% of which appear only once. Sequenced here: PBMCs from blood, sampled around seven weeks after vaccination. These receptors all come from a man in his fifties or sixties who received an inactivated influenza vaccine.

V is TRBV20-1 and J is TRBJ2-4, with D perhaps matching TRBD1 (6 bases). Trimming left V 5 bases short and J 2 bases short, with 16 bases between. The CDR3 spans 15 residues. CDR1 DFQATT and CDR2 SNEGSKA come from the germline V gene (reference sequence). The CDR3 bases are TGCAGTGCTGGGGCGACAGGTCTATCCAAAAACATTCAGTACTTC. Residues: CSAGATGLSKNIQYF.

The genes are TRBV28 and TRBJ2-7; possible D gene TRBD2, 7 bases. Germline V gene data show CDR1 as MDHEN and CDR2 as SYDVKM. The CDR3 length is 15 residues. With 8 bases removed from V and 1 base from J, the gap between germline ends came to 18 bases. CDR3 region: CASDDGGARSYEQYF. CDR3 DNA: TGTGCCAGCGACGATGGGGGGGCAAGGTCCTACGAGCAGTACTTC.

This clonotype was counted a few times. V gene TRBV3-1 combines with J gene TRBJ2-3; D call uncertain. Germline CDR1 LGHDT, CDR2 YNNKEL (reference sequence). The CDR3 length is 14 residues. Trimming pared 1 base from V and 3 bases from J, leaving 8 bases between. CDR3: CASSQAGATDTQYF. As DNA, the CDR3 is TGTGCCAGCAGCCAAGCAGGTGCTACAGATACGCAGTATTTT.

The chain uses TRBV29-1 and TRBJ2-6; 7 nucleotides align to TRBD1. Germline V CDR1 and CDR2: SQVTM, ANQGSEA. This CDR3 spans 15 amino acids. J lost 4 bases, V lost 4 bases, and 7 bases had no gene match. CDR3 coding DNA: TGCAGCGTTGGTGCAGGGACAGTCGGGGCCAACGTCCTGACTTTC. Translation gives CSVGAGTVGANVLTF.